A single sample is the source of the 15 T cell receptor beta chains below, sequenced in a study of identical twins. TCRdb passed the 5' RACE reads through MiXCR, listing each CDR3 protein once. The sample shows about 200,000 distinct CDR3 sequences, 6.5% of them seen only once. This sample also appeared in a second study, on T cells expressing NK-cell markers.

The sequenced sample was CD8+ T cells sorted from blood. These receptors all come from a woman in her late teens or twenties in good health.

In this sample, this clonotype turned up a few times. This chain's CDR3 is CSAKDTDSNQPQHF. For the CDR3, the DNA is TGCAGTGCTAAGGATACGGATAGCAATCAGCCCCAGCATTTT. This chain connects TRBV20-1 to TRBJ1-5; D unclear. There are 14 residues in the CDR3. Deletions cut 4 bases from V and 0 bases from J, with 10 bases between. Germline V gene sequence: CDR1 DFQATT, CDR2 SNEGSKA (reference sequence).

This clonotype was recorded at least ten times. The chain carries TRBV10-3 and TRBJ1-1, with TRBD1 matching over 7 bases. Germline V lookup: CDR1 ENHRY, CDR2 SYGVKD. Trimming removed 0 bases from V and 5 bases from J; junction bases left unmatched: 3. This CDR3 has 14 residues. CDR3 nucleotide sequence: TGTGCCATCAGTGAGTCGGGGACAGTTACTGAAGCTTTCTTT. Encoded protein: CAISESGTVTEAFF.

As regards this clonotype: At one of its ends the junction is not consistent with the germline gene, which may arise from a read error. The chain combines TRBV27 with TRBJ1-1; D not certain. Germline V gene sequence: CDR1 MNHEY, CDR2 SMNVEV (reference sequence). The CDR3 is 13 amino acids. In nucleotides, the CDR3 is TGTGCCACCTCCGACATTCCTAACAATGAAGCTTTCTTT. It yields the protein CATSDIPNNEAFF.

This clonotype has a handful of counts. The gene calls are TRBV5-4 and TRBJ2-7; 10 bases map to TRBD1. From germline, CDR1 is SGHNT and CDR2 YYREEE (reference sequence). V was clipped by 6 bases and J by 4 bases; unmatched bases: 10. The CDR3 runs to 15 residues. The CDR3 nucleotides read TGTGCCAGCACCGACCGGGACAGGGGTTCGTACGAGCAGTACTTC. It is translated as CASTDRDRGSYEQYF.

Many counts were recorded for this clonotype. The gene calls are TRBV20-1 and TRBJ2-1, with D possibly being TRBD2 (6 bases). Germline CDR1 is DFQATT and CDR2 is SNEGSKA (reference sequence). Trimming cost V 0 bases and J 10 bases, with 16 bases left between them. The CDR3 totals 14 residues. In nucleotides, the CDR3 is TGCAGTGCTAGAGATCTCGGGAGCGGCAGCGAGCAGTTCTTC. Encoded protein: CSARDLGSGSEQFF.

This clonotype has more than one count but fewer than ten. This sequence joins TRBV27 and TRBJ1-5; 10 nucleotides line up with TRBD1. From germline, CDR1 is MNHEY and CDR2 SMNVEV (reference sequence). CDR3 length: 15 residues. V was clipped by 2 bases and J by 5 bases; unmatched bases: 3. The CDR3 reads CASSLGQGVDQPQHF. DNA of the CDR3: TGTGCCAGCAGTTTAGGACAGGGGGTGGATCAGCCCCAGCATTTT.

This clonotype was seen ten or more times. The rearrangement links TRBV25-1 to TRBJ2-2; perhaps TRBD2 as D (5 bases). Germline CDR1 MGHDK, CDR2 SYGVNS. Trimming took off 4 bases at V and 7 bases at J, with 10 bases between the two ends. CDR3 length: 13 amino acids. CDR3 sequence: CASSGTGNGELFF. The CDR3 region has the DNA TGTGCCAGCAGTGGGACGGGGAACGGGGAGCTGTTTTTT.

This clonotype has at least ten counts. This chain joins TRBV24-1 and TRBJ2-2; the D gene is possibly TRBD1 (6 bases). V lost 7 bases, J lost 5 bases, and 19 bases lay in between. CDR3 size: 16 residues. CDR1 is KGHDR and CDR2 is SFDVKD in the germline V gene. The CDR3 DNA reads TGTGCCACCAGCCCGAGGGACACTGGGGGAACCGGGGAGCTGTTTTTT. Amino acid sequence: CATSPRDTGGTGELFF.

The chain combines TRBV19 with TRBJ2-7; TRBD1 matches 9 bases. The trim removed 7 bases at V and 2 bases at J, leaving 6 bases unmatched. The CDR3 has 14 residues. The V gene's germline CDR1 is LNHDA and CDR2 SQIVND (reference sequence). CDR3 DNA: TGTGCCAGTACCCCGGGACAGGGAACCTACGAGCAGTACTTC. It codes for CASTPGQGTYEQYF.

Only a few counts were recorded for this clonotype. The chain has TRBV3-1 and TRBJ2-7; TRBD1 aligns across 10 bases. Per the germline V gene, CDR1 is LGHDT and CDR2 is YNNKEL (reference sequence). The J segment lost 7 bases and the V segment lost 8 bases, leaving 11 bases of the junction unmatched. The CDR3 is 14 residues long. CDR3 residues: CASLQGQGDEEQYF. The CDR3 DNA is TGTGCCAGCCTCCAAGGACAGGGGGATGAGGAGCAGTACTTC.

Many counts were recorded for this clonotype. The chain couples TRBV11-2 to TRBJ2-1, with TRBD1 as a possible D gene (6 bases). The length of the CDR3 is 12 residues. The germline V gene encodes CDR1 SGHAT and CDR2 FQNNGV. The germline V and J ends were trimmed by 5 bases and 8 bases, with 10 bases remaining between them. The DNA of the CDR3 is TGTGCCAGCAGCCATACAGGGCATGAGCAGTTCTTC. This gives the protein CASSHTGHEQFF.

The chain recombines TRBV5-6 with TRBJ2-6; D not resolved. This CDR3 has 16 amino acids. CDR1 and CDR2 from the germline V gene are SGHDT and YYEEEE. V lost 0 bases, J lost 0 bases, and 7 bases lay in between. CDR3 nucleotide sequence: TGTGCCAGCAGCTTGGGGCTTTCCTCTGGGGCCAACGTCCTGACTTTC. This translates into CASSLGLSSGANVLTF.

This clonotype was recorded at least ten times. This sequence joins TRBV7-2 and TRBJ2-3, with 8 bases identical to TRBD2. With V trimmed by 2 bases and J by 1 base, 2 bases remained unmatched. Germline V gene sequence: CDR1 SGHTA, CDR2 FQGNSA. The CDR3 totals 15 residues. The CDR3: CASSLIGRGTDTQYF. The CDR3 DNA reads as TGTGCCAGCAGCTTAATCGGGAGGGGCACAGATACGCAGTATTTT.

CDR3 DNA: TGTGCCAGCAGTTCTATTAGGAATCTCTACAATGAGCAGTTCTTC. This gives the protein CASSSIRNLYNEQFF. J is TRBJ2-1 and V is TRBV6-2 or TRBV6-3; no firm D call. Deletions cut 4 bases from V and 3 bases from J, with 13 bases between. Germline assignment: CDR1 MNHEY and CDR2 SVGEGT. This CDR3 region has 15 residues.

A few counts support this clonotype. V and J are TRBV29-1 and TRBJ1-1, with D possibly TRBD1 on 5 matching bases. Trimming removed 4 bases from V and 0 bases from J, with 15 bases in between. The CDR3 contains 15 residues. Germline CDR1 reads SQVTM; CDR2 reads ANQGSEA. The CDR3 is CSVGWRGPVNTEAFF. As DNA, the CDR3 is TGCAGCGTTGGTTGGAGGGGTCCCGTGAACACTGAAGCTTTCTTT.